This entry lists 7 T cell receptor beta chains sequenced from one sample in a study of spatial heterogeneity in lung cancer. TCRdb reprocessed the 5' RACE reads with MiXCR, giving one entry per CDR3 protein. The data contain 25,000 to 35,000 distinct CDR3 sequences, 5% to 5.5% of them singletons. The sample's time point: blood at routine non-recurrence follow-up after resection. Here the sequenced sample was PBMCs, taken at follow-up. Receptors were obtained from a female donor with early-stage non-small cell lung cancer.

The sample holds many counts of this clonotype. The chain carries TRBV20-1 and TRBJ2-6; 12 bases line up with TRBD2. Germline V gives CDR1 DFQATT, CDR2 SNEGSKA (reference sequence). The trim removed 3 bases at V and 0 bases at J, leaving 0 bases unmatched. CDR3 length equals 16 residues. The CDR3 region is CSARTSGGSGANVLTF. The CDR3 DNA reads as TGCAGTGCTAGGACTAGCGGGGGCTCTGGGGCCAACGTCCTGACTTTC.

This clonotype was recorded a few times. This chain uses TRBV20-1 with TRBJ2-7, with TRBD1 as a possible D gene (5 bases). CDR3 size: 13 residues. From germline, CDR1 is DFQATT and CDR2 SNEGSKA (reference sequence). V was clipped by 2 bases and J by 2 bases, with 10 bases between them. CDR3: CSARQGLAYEQYF. The CDR3 DNA sequence: TGCAGTGCTAGACAGGGATTGGCCTACGAGCAGTACTTC.

In this sample, this clonotype turned up many times. The V and J genes are TRBV20-1 and TRBJ2-7; D uncertain. Trimming removed 7 bases from V and 3 bases from J, with 16 bases in between. The CDR3 consists of 13 residues. Germline V gene data show CDR1 as DFQATT and CDR2 as SNEGSKA (reference sequence). The CDR3 spells CSVVGPNSYEQYF. For the CDR3, the DNA is TGCAGTGTAGTCGGACCGAATAGCTACGAGCAGTACTTC.

This clonotype was detected ten times or more. The chain employs TRBV7-2 and TRBJ2-3, with a possible D match to TRBD2 (5 bases). The CDR3 runs 14 residues. The germline V gene has CDR1 SGHTA and CDR2 FQGNSA. Deletions cut 3 bases from V and 0 bases from J, with 7 bases between. Here the CDR3 DNA reads TGTGCCAGCAGCTTGAGGGTTAGCACAGATACGCAGTATTTT. Translation gives CASSLRVSTDTQYF.

This clonotype was detected a few times. This chain joins TRBV5-1 and TRBJ2-1; 15 bases are a match to TRBD2. There are 17 residues in the CDR3. Germline loops: CDR1 SGHRS, CDR2 YFSETQ. J lost 8 bases, V lost 4 bases, and 10 bases had no gene match. Here the CDR3 DNA reads TGCGCCAGCAGCGGCGGGACTAGCGGGAGGTCCCCGGATGAGCAGTTCTTC. Translation gives CASSGGTSGRSPDEQFF.

This clonotype was counted at least ten times. The rearrangement joins TRBV7-3 to TRBJ2-3; possibly TRBD2 for D (6 bases). Trimming removed 4 bases at V and 0 bases at J, with 11 bases between. This CDR3 comprises 15 residues. Germline-derived CDR1 and CDR2 are SGHTA and FQGTGA. CDR3 protein: CASSSGGSSTDTQYF. As DNA, the CDR3 is TGTGCCAGCAGCTCAGGAGGGTCGAGCACAGATACGCAGTATTTT.

In this sample, this clonotype turned up many times. The gene calls are TRBV6-5 and TRBJ2-3; 11 bases fit TRBD1. The V segment lost 8 bases and the J segment 2 bases; nucleotides outside the gene matches: 9. Germline V lookup: CDR1 MNHEY, CDR2 SVGAGI. This CDR3 comprises 16 residues. The DNA of the CDR3 is TGTGCCAGCCGGGACAGGGGGGGGGAATCCACAGATACGCAGTATTTT. This gives the protein CASRDRGGESTDTQYF.